The 6 T cell receptor beta chains presented below share a single source sample, sequenced in a study of cytomegalovirus exposure and HLA in healthy donors. Sequencing used immunoSEQ multiplex PCR; TCRdb keeps in-frame clones, though not all of them. The profile covers 250,000 to 400,000 clones, with roughly 90% appearing a single time and around 0.88% taken by the ten largest. Sequencing used PBMCs. The source is a man younger than 40 in good health and CMV-seronegative.

This rearrangement joins TRBV2 to TRBJ2-4, with unresolved D. CDR1 is SNHLY, CDR2 FYNNEI, per germline. This CDR3 region has 14 residues. V shed 9 bases and J shed 0 bases, with 12 bases lying between them. The CDR3: CARQTDLAKNIQYF. Written as DNA, the CDR3 is TGTGCCAGACAAACAGATCTAGCCAAAAACATTCAGTACTTC.

The chain couples TRBV9 to TRBJ1-2, with TRBD1 matching 8 bases. V shed 7 bases and J 3 bases; nucleotides not matched to a gene: 20. There are 18 residues in the CDR3. Per germline, CDR1 SGDLS and CDR2 YYNGEE. This chain's CDR3 is CASGEGPGQGGGDYGYTF. The DNA of the CDR3 is TGTGCCAGCGGTGAGGGGCCTGGACAGGGCGGTGGTGACTATGGCTACACCTTC.

J is TRBJ2-1 and V is TRBV9, with TRBD2 matching 7 bases. Per germline, CDR1 SGDLS and CDR2 YYNGEE. The CDR3 covers 15 residues. V lost 5 bases to trimming and J lost 7 bases; unmatched junction nucleotides: 12. The CDR3 DNA sequence: TGTGCCAGCAGTCTATTGGGGGGGTGGAGGAATGAGCAGTTCTTC. This codes for CASSLLGGWRNEQFF.

The CDR3 protein is CASSDLVQGHQPQHF. CDR3 sequence (DNA): TGTGCCAGCAGTGACTTGGTACAGGGACATCAGCCCCAGCATTTT. This sequence joins TRBV2 and TRBJ1-5, with D possibly matching TRBD1 (6 bases). Deletions cut 3 bases from V and 5 bases from J, with 14 bases between. Germline V gene data show CDR1 as SNHLY and CDR2 as FYNNEI. This CDR3 comprises 15 residues.

The chain has TRBV2 and TRBJ2-3; 7 bases map to TRBD2. Germline V lookup: CDR1 SNHLY, CDR2 FYNNEI. The CDR3 covers 18 residues. The V gene end was trimmed by 7 bases and the J gene end by 0 bases; junction bases not matched to a gene: 16. The CDR3 region is CASISRSSGVTSTDTQYF. As DNA, the CDR3 is TGTGCCAGCATATCAAGGTCCAGCGGGGTTACTAGCACAGATACGCAGTATTTT.

V and J are TRBV7-2 and TRBJ1-1; D unresolved. Trimming removed 7 bases at V and 3 bases at J, with 15 bases between. The CDR3 totals 14 residues. CDR1 SGHTA and CDR2 FQGNSA come from the germline V gene. This chain's CDR3 is CASTLSGGYTEAFF. Here the CDR3 DNA reads TGTGCCAGCACCCTATCCGGAGGTTACACTGAAGCTTTCTTT.